The 7 T cell receptor beta chains given below trace back to one sample, sequenced in a study of CXCR3-negative and CXCR3-positive naive CD8 T cells. Libraries were UMI-labeled 5' RACE TRB cDNA. TCRdb reprocessed the 5' RACE reads, keeping one entry per CDR3 protein, no DNA. The table counts around 92,000 distinct CDR3 sequences; approximately 1.7% lies in the top ten. The sequenced material came from naive CXCR3- CD8+ T cells from blood. Subset here: CD45RO-CCR7+CD27+CD95- naive CD8+ T cells lacking CXCR3 (TNR3-). The receptor source for this set is a human donor in good health. Some clones in this sample may be carry-over from other donors' samples.

The J gene is TRBJ2-1, the V gene TRBV28; there is no DNA to check the TCRdb D call of TRBD2. The CDR3 extends over 14 amino acids. CDR1 is MDHEN, CDR2 SYDVKM, per germline. The chain's CDR3 is CASKGLAGDNEQFF.

The chain carries TRBV7-9 and TRBJ2-7; the D gene TCRdb calls, TRBD1, cannot be checked with no DNA. The CDR3 runs 13 residues. Germline V gives CDR1 SEHNR, CDR2 FQNEAQ (reference sequence). Here the CDR3 reads CASSFSTEGEQYF.

This rearrangement joins TRBV29-1 to TRBJ1-1. Germline CDR1 and CDR2: SQVTM and ANQGSEA. The CDR3 has 11 amino acids. The CDR3 spells CSVEEPTEAFF. The full variable domain, with the rest looked up from reference TRBV29-1 and TRBJ1-1, is SAVISQKPSRDICQRGTSLTIQCQVDSQVTMMFWYRQQPGQSLTLIATANQGSEATYESGFVIDKFPISRPNLTFSTLTVSNMSPEDSSIYLCSVEEPTEAFFGQGTRLTVV.

The V gene is TRBV19, the J gene TRBJ2-1; the TRBD1 assignment by TCRdb is unverifiable without DNA. CDR3 size: 14 residues. Germline V gene sequence: CDR1 LNHDA, CDR2 SQIVND (reference sequence). The CDR3 reads CASRPGRSWNEQFF.

The V call is TRBV5-4, the J call TRBJ2-3; TCRdb picks TRBD2, but there is no DNA to check that call. This CDR3 contains 18 residues. From germline, CDR1 is SGHNT and CDR2 YYREEE (reference sequence). CDR3 region: CASSLGPSGGALVDTQYF.

The chain combines TRBV10-3 with TRBJ1-1; TCRdb picks TRBD1, but there is no DNA to check that call. CDR3 length: 16 residues. Germline V CDR1 and CDR2: ENHRY, SYGVKD. The CDR3: CAISGYGTATNTEAFF.

The CDR3 sequence is CASSSSGGGTDTQYF. The chain combines TRBV7-3 with TRBJ2-3; absent DNA, TCRdb's TRBD2 call cannot be checked. This CDR3 is built from 15 residues. Per the germline V gene, CDR1 is SGHTA and CDR2 is FQGTGA. The variable domain in full, completed from reference TRBV7-3 and TRBJ2-3, reads GAGVSQTPSNKVTEKGKYVELRCDPISGHTALYWYRQSLGQGPEFLIYFQGTGAADDSGLPNDRFFAVRPEGSVSTLKIQRTERGDSAVYLCASSSSGGGTDTQYFGPGTRLTVL.